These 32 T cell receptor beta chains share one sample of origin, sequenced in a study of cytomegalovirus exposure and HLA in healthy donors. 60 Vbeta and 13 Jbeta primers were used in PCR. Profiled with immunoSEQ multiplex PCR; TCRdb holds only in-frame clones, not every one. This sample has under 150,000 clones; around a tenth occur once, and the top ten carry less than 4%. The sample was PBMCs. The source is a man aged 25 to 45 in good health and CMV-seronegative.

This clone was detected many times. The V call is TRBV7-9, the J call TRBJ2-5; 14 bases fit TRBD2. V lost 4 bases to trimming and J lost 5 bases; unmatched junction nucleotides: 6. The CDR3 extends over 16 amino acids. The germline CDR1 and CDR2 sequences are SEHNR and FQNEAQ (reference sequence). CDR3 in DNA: TGTGCCAGCAGCTCGACTAGCGGGAGGGCCTGGGAGACCCAGTACTTC. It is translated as CASSSTSGRAWETQYF.

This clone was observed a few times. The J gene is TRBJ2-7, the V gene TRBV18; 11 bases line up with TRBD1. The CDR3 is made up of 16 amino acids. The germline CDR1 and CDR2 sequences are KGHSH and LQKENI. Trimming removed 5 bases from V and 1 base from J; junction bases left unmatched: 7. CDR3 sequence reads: CASSGQGALPSYEQYF. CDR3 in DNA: TGTGCCAGCTCAGGACAGGGGGCCTTACCGTCCTACGAGCAGTACTTC.

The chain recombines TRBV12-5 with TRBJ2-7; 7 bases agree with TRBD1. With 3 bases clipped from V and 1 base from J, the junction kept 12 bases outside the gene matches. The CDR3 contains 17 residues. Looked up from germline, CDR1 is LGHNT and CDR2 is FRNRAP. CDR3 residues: CASGFGRQGYQSYEQYF. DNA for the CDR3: TGTGCTAGTGGTTTCGGGCGACAGGGATATCAATCCTACGAGCAGTACTTC.

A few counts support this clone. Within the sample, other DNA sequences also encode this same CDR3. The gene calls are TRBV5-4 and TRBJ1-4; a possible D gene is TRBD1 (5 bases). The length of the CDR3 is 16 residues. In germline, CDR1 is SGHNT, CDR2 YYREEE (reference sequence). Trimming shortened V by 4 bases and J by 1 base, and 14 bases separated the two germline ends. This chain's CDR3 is CASSTGREKTNEKLFF. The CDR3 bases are TGTGCCAGCAGCACGGGGCGGGAAAAAACTAATGAAAAACTGTTTTTT.

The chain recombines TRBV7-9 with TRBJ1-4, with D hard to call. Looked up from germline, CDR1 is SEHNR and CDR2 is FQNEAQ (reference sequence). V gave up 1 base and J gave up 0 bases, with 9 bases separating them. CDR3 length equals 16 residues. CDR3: CASSLVSLATNEKLFF. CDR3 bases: TGTGCCAGCAGCTTAGTCTCTCTTGCAACTAATGAAAAACTGTTTTTT.

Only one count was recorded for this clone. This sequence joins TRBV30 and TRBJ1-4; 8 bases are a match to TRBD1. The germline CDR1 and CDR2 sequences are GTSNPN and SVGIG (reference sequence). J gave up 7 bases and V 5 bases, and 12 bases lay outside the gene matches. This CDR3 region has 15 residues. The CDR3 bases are TGTGCCTGGGAATCTACAGGGGGTCTACGTGAAAAACTGTTTTTT. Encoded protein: CAWESTGGLREKLFF.

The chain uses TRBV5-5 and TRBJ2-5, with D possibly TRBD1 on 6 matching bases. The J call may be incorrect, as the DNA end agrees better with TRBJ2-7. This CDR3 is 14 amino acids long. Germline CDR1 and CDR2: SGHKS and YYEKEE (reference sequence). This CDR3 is CASRARDTSYEQYF. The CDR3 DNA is TGTGCCAGCAGGGCCCGGGACACCTCCTACGAGCAGTACTTC.

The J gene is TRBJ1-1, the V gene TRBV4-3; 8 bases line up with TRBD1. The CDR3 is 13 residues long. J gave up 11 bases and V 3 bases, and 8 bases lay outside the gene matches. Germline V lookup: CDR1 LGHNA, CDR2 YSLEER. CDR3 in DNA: TGCGCCAGCAGCCAGGGCAGGGGGCGCAAGGCTTTCTTT. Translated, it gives CASSQGRGRKAFF.

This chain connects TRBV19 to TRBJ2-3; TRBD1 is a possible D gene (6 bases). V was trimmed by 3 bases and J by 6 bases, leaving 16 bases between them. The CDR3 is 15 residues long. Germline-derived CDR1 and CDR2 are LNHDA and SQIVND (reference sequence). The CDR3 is CASSISWGGQDTQYF. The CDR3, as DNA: TGTGCCAGTAGTATTAGCTGGGGCGGACAGGATACGCAGTATTTT.

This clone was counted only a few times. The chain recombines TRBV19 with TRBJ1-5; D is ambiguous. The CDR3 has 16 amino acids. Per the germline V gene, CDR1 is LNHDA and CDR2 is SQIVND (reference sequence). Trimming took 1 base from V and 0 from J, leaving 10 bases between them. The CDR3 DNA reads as TGTGCCAGTAGTATAGGCCCCTACTTTAGCAATCAGCCCCAGCATTTT. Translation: CASSIGPYFSNQPQHF.

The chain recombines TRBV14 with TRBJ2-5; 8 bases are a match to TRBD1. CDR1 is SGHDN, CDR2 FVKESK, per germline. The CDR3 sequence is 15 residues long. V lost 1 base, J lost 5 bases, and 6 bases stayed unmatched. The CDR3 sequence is CASSQATGAVETQYF. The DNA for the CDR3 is TGTGCCAGCAGCCAAGCGACAGGGGCTGTGGAGACCCAGTACTTC.

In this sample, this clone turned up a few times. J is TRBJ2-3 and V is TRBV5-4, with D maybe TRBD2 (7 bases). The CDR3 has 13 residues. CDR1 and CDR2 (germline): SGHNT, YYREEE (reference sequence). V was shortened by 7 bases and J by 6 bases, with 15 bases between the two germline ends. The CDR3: CASRRRGADTQYF. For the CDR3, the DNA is TGTGCCAGCCGCCGACGGGGGGCGGATACGCAGTATTTT.

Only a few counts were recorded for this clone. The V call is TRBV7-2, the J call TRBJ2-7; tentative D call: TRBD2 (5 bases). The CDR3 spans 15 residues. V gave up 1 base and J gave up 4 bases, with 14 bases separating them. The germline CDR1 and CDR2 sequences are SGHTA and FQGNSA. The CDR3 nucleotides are TGTGCCAGCAGCTTAGATGGAGCGGACCTTTACGAGCAGTACTTC. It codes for CASSLDGADLYEQYF.

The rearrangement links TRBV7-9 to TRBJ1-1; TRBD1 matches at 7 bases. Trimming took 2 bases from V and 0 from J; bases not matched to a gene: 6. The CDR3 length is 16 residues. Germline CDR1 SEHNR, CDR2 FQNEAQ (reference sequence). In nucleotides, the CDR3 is TGTGCCAGCAGCTTAAGAGGGACAGTCATGAACACTGAAGCTTTCTTT. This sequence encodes CASSLRGTVMNTEAFF.

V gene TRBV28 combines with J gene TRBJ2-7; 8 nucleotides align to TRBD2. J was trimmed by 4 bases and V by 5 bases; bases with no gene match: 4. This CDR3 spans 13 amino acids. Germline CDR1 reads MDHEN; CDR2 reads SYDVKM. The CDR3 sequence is CASSSGSGYEQYF. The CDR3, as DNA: TGTGCCAGCAGTAGCGGGAGTGGGTACGAGCAGTACTTC.

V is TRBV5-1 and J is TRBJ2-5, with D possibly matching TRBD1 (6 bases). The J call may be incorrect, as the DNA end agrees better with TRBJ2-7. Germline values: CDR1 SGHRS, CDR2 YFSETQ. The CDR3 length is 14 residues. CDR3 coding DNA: TGCGCCAGCAGCAAGGACAGATCCCACTACGAGCAGTACTTC. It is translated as CASSKDRSHYEQYF.

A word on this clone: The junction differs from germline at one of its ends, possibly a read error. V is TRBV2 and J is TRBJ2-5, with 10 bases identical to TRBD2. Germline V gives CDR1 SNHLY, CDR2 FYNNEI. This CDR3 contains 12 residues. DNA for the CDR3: TGTGCCAGCTCCCCTAGCGGGAGTGCCCACTACTTC. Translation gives CASSPSGSAHYF.

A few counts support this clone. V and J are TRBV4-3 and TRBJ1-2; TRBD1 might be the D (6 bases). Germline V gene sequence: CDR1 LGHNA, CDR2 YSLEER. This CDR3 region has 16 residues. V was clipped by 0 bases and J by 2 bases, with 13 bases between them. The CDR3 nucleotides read TGCGCCAGCAGCCAAGAGGCTGGCAGGGGAAACTATGGCTACACCTTC. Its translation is CASSQEAGRGNYGYTF.

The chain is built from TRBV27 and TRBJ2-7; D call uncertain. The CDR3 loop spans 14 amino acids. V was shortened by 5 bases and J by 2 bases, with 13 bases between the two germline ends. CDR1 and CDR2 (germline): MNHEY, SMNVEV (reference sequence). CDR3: CASSPSRVTYEQYF. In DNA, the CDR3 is TGTGCCAGCAGTCCCTCCCGGGTCACCTACGAGCAGTACTTC.

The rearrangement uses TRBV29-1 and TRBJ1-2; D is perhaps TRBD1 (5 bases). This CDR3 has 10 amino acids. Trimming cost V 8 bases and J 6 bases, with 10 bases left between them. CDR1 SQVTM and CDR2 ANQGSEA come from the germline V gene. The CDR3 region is CSTWGDGYTF. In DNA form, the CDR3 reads TGCAGCACTTGGGGGGATGGCTACACCTTC.

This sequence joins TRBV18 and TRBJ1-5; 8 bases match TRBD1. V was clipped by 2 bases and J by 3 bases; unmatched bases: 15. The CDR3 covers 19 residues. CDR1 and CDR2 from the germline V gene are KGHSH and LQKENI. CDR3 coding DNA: TGTGCCAGCTCACCAAGTCCGAGCACCGGACAGGGTGCCAATCAGCCCCAGCATTTT. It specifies CASSPSPSTGQGANQPQHF.

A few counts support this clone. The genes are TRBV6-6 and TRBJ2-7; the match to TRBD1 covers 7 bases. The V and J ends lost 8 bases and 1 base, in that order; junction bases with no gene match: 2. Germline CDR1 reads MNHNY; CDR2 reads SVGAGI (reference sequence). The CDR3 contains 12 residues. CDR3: CASRDSSYEQYF. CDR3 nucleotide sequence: TGTGCCAGCCGGGACAGTTCCTACGAGCAGTACTTC.

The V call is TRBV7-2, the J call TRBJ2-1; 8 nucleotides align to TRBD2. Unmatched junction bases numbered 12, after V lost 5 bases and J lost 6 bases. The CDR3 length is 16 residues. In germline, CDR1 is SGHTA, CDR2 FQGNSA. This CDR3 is CASSPSLAGGRNEQFF. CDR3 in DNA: TGTGCCAGCAGCCCCAGCCTCGCGGGGGGCCGCAATGAGCAGTTCTTC.

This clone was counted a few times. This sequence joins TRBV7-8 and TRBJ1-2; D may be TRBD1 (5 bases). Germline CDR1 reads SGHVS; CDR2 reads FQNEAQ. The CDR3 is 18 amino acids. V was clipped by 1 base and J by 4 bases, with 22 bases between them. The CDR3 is CASSLGGLVQGFGYGYTF. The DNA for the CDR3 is TGTGCCAGCAGCTTAGGGGGCCTAGTGCAGGGATTTGGCTATGGCTACACCTTC.

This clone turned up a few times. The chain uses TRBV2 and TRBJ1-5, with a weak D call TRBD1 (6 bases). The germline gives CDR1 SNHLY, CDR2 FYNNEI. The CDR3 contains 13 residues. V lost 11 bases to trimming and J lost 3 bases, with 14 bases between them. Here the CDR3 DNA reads TGTGCCGGACGAGGACAGCTCAATCAGCCCCAGCATTTT. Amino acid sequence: CAGRGQLNQPQHF.

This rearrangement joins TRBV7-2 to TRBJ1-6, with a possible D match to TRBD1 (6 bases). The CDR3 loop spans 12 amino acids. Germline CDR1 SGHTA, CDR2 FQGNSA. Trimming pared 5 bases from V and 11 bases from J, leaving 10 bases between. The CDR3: CASSPQGAPLHF. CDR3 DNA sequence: TGTGCCAGCAGCCCACAGGGCGCACCCCTCCACTTT.

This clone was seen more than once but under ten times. Written as DNA, the CDR3 is TGTGCCAGCAGTTCCCAGGGCTCCCACTCCTACGAGCAGTACTTC. Translated: CASSSQGSHSYEQYF. The chain uses TRBV28 and TRBJ2-7; perhaps TRBD1 as D (5 bases). This CDR3 is built from 15 residues. V shed 4 bases and J shed 0 bases, with 13 bases lying between them. Germline CDR1 and CDR2: MDHEN and SYDVKM.

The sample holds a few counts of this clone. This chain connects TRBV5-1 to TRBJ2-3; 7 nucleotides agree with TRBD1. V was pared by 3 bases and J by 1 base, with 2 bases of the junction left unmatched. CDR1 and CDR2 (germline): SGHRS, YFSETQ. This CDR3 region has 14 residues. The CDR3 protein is CASSYGQGTDTQYF. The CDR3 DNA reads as TGCGCCAGCAGCTACGGACAGGGCACAGATACGCAGTATTTT. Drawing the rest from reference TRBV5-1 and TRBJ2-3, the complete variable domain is KAGVTQTPRYLIKTRGQQVTLSCSPISGHRSVSWYQQTPGQGLQFLFEYFSETQRNKGNFPGRFSGRQFSNSRSEMNVSTLELGDSALYLCASSYGQGTDTQYFGPGTRLTVL.

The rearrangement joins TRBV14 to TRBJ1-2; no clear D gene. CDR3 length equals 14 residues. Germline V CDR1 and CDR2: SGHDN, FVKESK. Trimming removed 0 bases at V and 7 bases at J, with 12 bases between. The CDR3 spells CASSQDGGGGGYTF. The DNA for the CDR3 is TGTGCCAGCAGCCAAGATGGCGGAGGCGGTGGCTACACCTTC.

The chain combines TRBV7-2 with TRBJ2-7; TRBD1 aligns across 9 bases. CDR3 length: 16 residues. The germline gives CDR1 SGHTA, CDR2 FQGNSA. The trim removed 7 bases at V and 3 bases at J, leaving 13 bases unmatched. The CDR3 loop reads CASTNFAGQGGYEQYF. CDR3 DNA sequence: TGTGCCAGCACCAATTTTGCGGGACAGGGCGGCTACGAGCAGTACTTC. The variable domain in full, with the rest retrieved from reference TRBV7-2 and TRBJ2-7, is GAGVSQSPSNKVTEKGKDVELRCDPISGHTALYWYRQSLGQGLEFLIYFQGNSAPDKSGLPSDRFSAERTGGSVSTLTIQRTQQEDSAVYLCASTNFAGQGGYEQYFGPGTRLTVT.

The CDR3 coding sequence is TGTGCCAGCAGCCGGACCCGTAGCGGGCGCACGGAAGAGACCCAGTACTTC. This codes for CASSRTRSGRTEETQYF. This chain links TRBV5-5 with TRBJ2-5; 7 nucleotides agree with TRBD2. This CDR3 has 17 amino acids. Losses at the gene ends were 4 bases for V and 3 bases for J; bases not matched to a gene: 15. Germline V gene sequence: CDR1 SGHKS, CDR2 YYEKEE (reference sequence).

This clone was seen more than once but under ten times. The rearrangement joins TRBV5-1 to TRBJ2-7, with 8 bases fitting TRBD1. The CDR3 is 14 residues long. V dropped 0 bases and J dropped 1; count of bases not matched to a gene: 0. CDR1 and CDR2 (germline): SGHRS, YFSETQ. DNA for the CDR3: TGCGCCAGCAGCTTGGGGGACAGGTCCTACGAGCAGTACTTC. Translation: CASSLGDRSYEQYF.